A selection of T cell receptor beta chains follows, all from one sample in a study of OX40 agonist ivuxolimab in advanced cancers. The data were produced by immunoSEQ multiplex PCR, yet TCRdb's version contains in-frame clones alone and is incomplete. The sample holds 50,000 to 60,000 clones, 90% seen once. The sample consisted of CD4+ or CD8+ T cells sorted from blood, taken in a trial of the OX40 agonist ivuxolimab. The receptor source for this set is an adult with an advanced solid tumor such as melanoma, head and neck, liver or kidney cancer. Each CDR3 is given with its conserved first and last residue. A D gene is named only where the DNA matches it firmly. For some rows the clone size is stated as once, few or many, or as a class when expanded; others skip it.

V,size,J,D,CDR3,DNA
TRBV10-3,.,TRBJ1-1,.,CAISEKNVRTNTEAFF,TGTGCCATCAGTGAGAAGAATGTCAGGACGAACACTGAAGCTTTCTTT
TRBV4-2,.,TRBJ2-7,.,CASSQERLSDYEQYF,TGTGCCAGCAGCCAGGAGCGACTGAGCGACTACGAGCAGTACTTC
TRBV29-1,.,TRBJ1-1,.,CSGRGSPGNTEAFF,TGCAGCGGAAGAGGGTCCCCCGGGAACACTGAAGCTTTCTTT
TRBV7-8,once,TRBJ2-1,TRBD2,CASSPGLVIYNEQFF,TGTGCCAGCAGCCCCGGACTAGTGATCTACAATGAGCAGTTCTTC
TRBV15,.,TRBJ1-1,.,CATSRDPGAGEAFF,TGTGCCACCAGCAGAGATCCAGGTGCGGGTGAAGCTTTCTTT
TRBV7-3,.,TRBJ1-1,.,CASSLMADTEAFF,TGTGCCAGCAGCTTAATGGCAGACACTGAAGCTTTCTTT
TRBV10-1,.,TRBJ2-1,TRBD2,CASSLGLAGGAGNEQFF,TGCGCCAGCAGTTTAGGACTAGCGGGAGGCGCAGGCAATGAGCAGTTCTTC
TRBV5-6,few,TRBJ2-7,.,CASSRGVGEQYF,TGTGCCAGCAGTCGAGGGGTCGGCGAGCAGTACTTC
TRBV9,.,TRBJ2-5,TRBD2,CASSLWGGFQETQYF,TGTGCCAGCAGCCTATGGGGGGGATTTCAAGAGACCCAGTACTTC
TRBV6-5,once,TRBJ1-1,.,CASSTRGRGTEAFF,TGTGCCAGCAGCACTCGGGGGCGTGGAACTGAAGCTTTCTTT
TRBV5-1,.,TRBJ1-2,.,CASSLGTENYGYTF,TGCGCCAGCAGCTTGGGGACAGAAAACTATGGCTACACCTTC
TRBV10-2,.,TRBJ1-2,TRBD1,CASTDHRGRLNYGYTF,TGCGCCAGCACTGACCACAGGGGCCGACTTAACTATGGCTACACCTTC
TRBV7-8,.,TRBJ2-2,TRBD1,CASSLGTGDSTGELFF,TGTGCCAGCAGCTTAGGAACAGGGGATAGCACCGGGGAGCTGTTTTTT
TRBV5-5,.,TRBJ2-6,.,CASSLAQGTGANVLTF,TGTGCCAGCAGCTTGGCTCAGGGAACTGGGGCCAACGTCCTGACTTTC
TRBV10-3,.,TRBJ2-5,.,CATGPRERETQYF,TGTGCCACGGGACCTCGAGAGAGAGAGACCCAGTACTTC
TRBV2,.,TRBJ1-3,.,CASRERVSGNTIYF,TGTGCCAGCAGGGAGAGGGTATCAGGAAACACCATATATTTT
TRBV6-1,.,TRBJ1-1,.,CASRTARNTEAFF,TGTGCCAGCAGGACAGCTCGGAACACTGAAGCTTTCTTT
TRBV29-1,few,TRBJ2-3,.,CSVEGWRSTDTQYF,TGCAGCGTTGAAGGGTGGCGATCTACAGATACGCAGTATTTT
TRBV7-9,.,TRBJ1-2,.,CASSFIGLFGYTF,TGTGCCAGCAGCTTTATAGGGTTATTTGGCTACACCTTC
TRBV9,.,TRBJ1-1,.,CASRGPENTEAFF,TGTGCCAGCAGGGGACCCGAGAACACTGAAGCTTTCTTT
TRBV5-1,.,TRBJ2-5,.,CASSLDETQYF,TGCGCCAGCAGCTTGGACGAGACCCAGTACTTC
TRBV30,once,TRBJ1-5,TRBD1,CAWAGTGGNQPQHF,TGTGCCTGGGCCGGGACAGGCGGCAATCAGCCCCAGCATTTT